This is a list of T cell receptor beta chains from one sample in a study of graft-versus-host responses after intestinal transplantation. Their cognate antigens are unknown. Sequencing used immunoSEQ multiplex PCR; TCRdb keeps in-frame clones, though not all of them. There are about 81,000 clones in the sample; roughly 89% occur only once, and less than 0.4% lies in the top ten. Sequenced here: unstimulated CD4+ T cells sorted from spleen or lymph node cells, sampled before intestinal transplant. The source is a human donor who received an intestinal transplant. CDR3s include the opening cysteine and the closing phenylalanine or tryptophan. The order of the fields is V gene, CDR3 length, clone size, J gene, CDR3 protein. Clone sizes are given selectively: once, few, many, or a class where the clone is expanded.

TRBV7-9	16	once	TRBJ2-2	CASSLGQGIDTGELFF
TRBV28	14	NA	TRBJ1-1	CASSSVQGQTEAFF
TRBV7-9	15	NA	TRBJ2-3	CASSYPGLAGGAQYF
TRBV27	14	NA	TRBJ1-5	CASRPGESLQPQHF
TRBV27	13	NA	TRBJ1-2	CASSPDRLYGYTF
TRBV10-2	16	NA	TRBJ2-3	CASSEEAGVGTDTQYF
TRBV19	15	few	TRBJ1-3	CASSLQSSSGNTIYF
TRBV5-1	15	NA	TRBJ1-3	CASSLTGVFGNTIYF
TRBV5-1	15	NA	TRBJ2-5	CASSTGTSGIETQYF
TRBV15	15	NA	TRBJ1-5	CATSRGGNSNQPQHF
TRBV27	15	NA	TRBJ1-6	CASSFRTGENSPLHF
TRBV7-9	16	NA	TRBJ1-5	CASSLTQQGFVGAQHF
TRBV9	15	NA	TRBJ2-1	CASSPDRVVYNEQFF
TRBV7-3	16	once	TRBJ2-3	CASSLTSSGSTDTQYF
TRBV18	16	NA	TRBJ1-1	CASSPSLAGMNTEAFF
TRBV10-3	15	NA	TRBJ2-5	CAISEVTSGQETQYF
TRBV28	14	NA	TRBJ1-1	CASSLGGGYTEAFF
TRBV5-4	15	once	TRBJ2-1	CASSRLAGGVSEQFF
TRBV19	13	NA	TRBJ1-1	CASSISQGTEAFF
TRBV5-1	17	NA	TRBJ1-4	CASSLAPPPTYNEKLFF
TRBV28	16	NA	TRBJ1-2	CASSEIQGQGLYGYTF
TRBV6-5	14	NA	TRBJ1-1	CASRVTDMNTEAFF
TRBV7-3	15	NA	TRBJ2-7	CASSLRAGGDYEQYF
TRBV6-1	13	NA	TRBJ1-2	CASSGVRPYGYTF
TRBV7-9	12	NA	TRBJ1-1	CASSRGQLEAFF
TRBV7-2	15	NA	TRBJ2-7	CASSLTRDTPYEQYF
TRBV5-1	19	NA	TRBJ2-3	CASSTVGGLAGATTDTQYF
TRBV6-5	13	NA	TRBJ1-5	CASSSQGRQPQHF
TRBV6-1	13	NA	TRBJ2-2	CASTQQGAGELFF
TRBV28	13	NA	TRBJ1-1	CASRGGLNTEAFF
TRBV6-4	15	NA	TRBJ2-5	CASRGDRENQETQYF
TRBV2	13	NA	TRBJ2-1	CASSVASVNEQFF
TRBV29-1	10	NA	TRBJ2-7	CSVDTYEQYF
TRBV4-2	17	NA	TRBJ2-7	CASSSRWLAGGSYEQYF
TRBV2	14	NA	TRBJ2-5	CAGSRQGYLETQYF
TRBV27	15	NA	TRBJ2-5	CASRASQIPQETQYF
TRBV28	15	few	TRBJ1-3	CASSQDRGSGNTIYF
TRBV7-3	15	NA	TRBJ2-1	CASSLSPSTGNEQFF
TRBV29-1	11	NA	TRBJ1-4	CSVGGGEKLFF
TRBV4-2	14	NA	TRBJ2-3	CASSQERSTDTQYF
TRBV5-1	15	NA	TRBJ2-7	CASSLDAGGQNEQYF
TRBV5-1	17	few	TRBJ2-2	CASSVMSGGSGTGELFF
TRBV7-2	15	NA	TRBJ2-1	CASSLGRGQYNEQFF
TRBV30	11	NA	TRBJ2-1	CAWREYNEQFF
TRBV5-1	19	NA	TRBJ2-1	CASSLGLASGAGSYNEQFF
TRBV28	15	NA	TRBJ2-7	CASSFGGGVGYEQYF
TRBV7-2	14	NA	TRBJ1-1	CASSLEWTYTEAFF
TRBV15	16	NA	TRBJ2-7	CATSRVDILSNYEQYF
TRBV5-1	13	NA	TRBJ1-1	CASSYTGNTEAFF
TRBV6-6	15	once	TRBJ2-1	CASSYSVRSYNEQFF
TRBV18	13	NA	TRBJ2-5	CASSRSRQETQYF
TRBV11-2	13	NA	TRBJ2-7	CASSSLVRSEQYF
TRBV7-8	16	NA	TRBJ2-3	CASSTIRDSPAYTQYF
TRBV27	14	NA	TRBJ2-7	CASSFAEGTREQYF
TRBV10-1	15	NA	TRBJ2-7	CASSEGVGVGYEQYF